The rows below give T cell receptor beta chains drawn from one sample of a study of regulatory T cells in long-lasting Graves disease. One entry per CDR3 protein results from TCRdb running MiXCR on the multiplex PCR reads. Of over 450,000 distinct CDR3 sequences in the sample, about 11% were seen once. The same data also contributed to another study, on T cells in Graves' hyperthyroidism and ophthalmopathy.

Specimen: peripheral blood mononuclear cells (PBMCs), collected at new diagnosis, from a patient treated with antithyroid drugs. Every receptor here comes from a woman between 25 and 40 years old with Graves disease. Both conserved end residues are part of each CDR3. A D gene is named only where the DNA matches it firmly. Size is omitted from some rows. Given values are once, few, many or a class for expanded clones.

clone_size: many
j_call: TRBJ2-4
v_call: TRBV6-1
d_call: TRBD1
cdr3_nt: TGTGCCAGCAGTGAAGGGACAGGGGAGGGAAACATTCAGTACTTC
cdr3_aa: CASSEGTGEGNIQYF

clone_size: many
j_call: TRBJ2-4
v_call: TRBV20-1
d_call: TRBD2
cdr3_nt: TGCAGTGCCGGACTAGCGGGAGCCAAAAACATTCAGTACTTC
cdr3_aa: CSAGLAGAKNIQYF

clone_size: .
j_call: TRBJ2-1
v_call: TRBV4-1
d_call: .
cdr3_nt: TGCGCCAGCAGCAATCCGGGACACGTGGGGGGTGAGCAGTTCTTC
cdr3_aa: CASSNPGHVGGEQFF

clone_size: few
j_call: TRBJ2-1
v_call: TRBV29-1
d_call: TRBD2
cdr3_nt: TGCAGCGTCTCCGGGAGCGGGAGTTACAATGAGCAGTTCTTC
cdr3_aa: CSVSGSGSYNEQFF

clone_size: many
j_call: TRBJ1-2
v_call: TRBV20-1
d_call: .
cdr3_nt: TGCAGTGCTAGAGATTTTGGCAGGACTAACTATGGCTACACCTTC
cdr3_aa: CSARDFGRTNYGYTF

clone_size: many
j_call: TRBJ1-2
v_call: TRBV19
d_call: TRBD1
cdr3_nt: TGTGCCAGTAGTCTCAGGACAGGGGGAGCTAACTATGGCTACACCTTC
cdr3_aa: CASSLRTGGANYGYTF

clone_size: many
j_call: TRBJ1-2
v_call: TRBV11-2
d_call: .
cdr3_nt: TGTGCCAGCACCTACGGGGGTGGAGAGAAGGGCTACACCTTC
cdr3_aa: CASTYGGGEKGYTF

clone_size: many
j_call: TRBJ2-4
v_call: TRBV2
d_call: .
cdr3_nt: TGTGCCAGCAGGGGGGGACTAGCCAAAAACATTCAGTACTTC
cdr3_aa: CASRGGLAKNIQYF

clone_size: many
j_call: TRBJ2-7
v_call: TRBV7-2
d_call: .
cdr3_nt: TGTGCCAGCAGCAAGGGGACAACCTACGAGCAGTACTTC
cdr3_aa: CASSKGTTYEQYF

clone_size: .
j_call: TRBJ2-7
v_call: TRBV6-9
d_call: .
cdr3_nt: TGTGCCAGCAGTTACGGGGGTACTAGATTGGAGCAGTACTTC
cdr3_aa: CASSYGGTRLEQYF

clone_size: few
j_call: TRBJ2-1
v_call: TRBV10-2
d_call: .
cdr3_nt: TGCGCCAGCAGTGACGGAGCTTATAGGTCTTACAATGAGCAGTTCTTC
cdr3_aa: CASSDGAYRSYNEQFF

clone_size: many
j_call: TRBJ2-7
v_call: TRBV7-2
d_call: .
cdr3_nt: TGTGCCAGCAGCCCGGGGGCATTATACGAGCAGTACTTC
cdr3_aa: CASSPGALYEQYF

clone_size: many
j_call: TRBJ2-7
v_call: TRBV6-1
d_call: .
cdr3_nt: TGTGCCAGCAGGCTAAGCCCACGGGTGGGAGAGCAGTACTTC
cdr3_aa: CASRLSPRVGEQYF

clone_size: many
j_call: TRBJ2-5
v_call: TRBV9
d_call: TRBD2
cdr3_nt: TGTGCCAGCAGCGTAGCCGGGAGGGTGGCTGGAGAGACCCAGTACTTC
cdr3_aa: CASSVAGRVAGETQYF

clone_size: many
j_call: TRBJ1-2
v_call: TRBV19
d_call: TRBD1
cdr3_nt: TGTGCCAGTAGTCACGGACAGGGGGACGGCTACACCTTC
cdr3_aa: CASSHGQGDGYTF

clone_size: many
j_call: TRBJ2-6
v_call: TRBV27
d_call: TRBD1
cdr3_nt: TGTGCCAGCAGTTGGACAGGAAACTCTGGGGCCAACGTCCTGACTTTC
cdr3_aa: CASSWTGNSGANVLTF

clone_size: many
j_call: TRBJ2-7
v_call: TRBV27
d_call: .
cdr3_nt: TGTGCCAGCAGTTCTTGGGGGGTTTCATTCGAGCAGTACTTC
cdr3_aa: CASSSWGVSFEQYF

clone_size: many
j_call: TRBJ2-7
v_call: TRBV2
d_call: TRBD2
cdr3_nt: TGTGCCAGCACTTCTAGCGGGATTCTTAACGAGCAGTACTTC
cdr3_aa: CASTSSGILNEQYF

clone_size: many
j_call: TRBJ1-5
v_call: TRBV20-1
d_call: TRBD1
cdr3_nt: TGCAGTGCTACACAGGGGTTAGATCAGCCCCAGCATTTT
cdr3_aa: CSATQGLDQPQHF

clone_size: .
j_call: TRBJ2-7
v_call: TRBV27
d_call: .
cdr3_nt: TGTGCCAGCAGTTGGAGGGAGGGGGTCTACGAGCAGTACTTC
cdr3_aa: CASSWREGVYEQYF

clone_size: many
j_call: TRBJ2-4
v_call: TRBV28
d_call: .
cdr3_nt: TGTGCCAGCAGTTTGGGCAGTAGCGTTCAGTACTTC
cdr3_aa: CASSLGSSVQYF

clone_size: .
j_call: TRBJ1-2
v_call: TRBV7-6
d_call: TRBD1
cdr3_nt: TGTGCCAGCAGCTCGGTGACAGGGTCGGATGGCTACACCTTC
cdr3_aa: CASSSVTGSDGYTF

clone_size: .
j_call: TRBJ2-1
v_call: TRBV6-2/TRBV6-3
d_call: .
cdr3_nt: TGTGCCAGCAGTTTATACAGGGACAATGAGCAGTTCTTC
cdr3_aa: CASSLYRDNEQFF

clone_size: many
j_call: TRBJ2-1
v_call: TRBV6-9
d_call: TRBD1
cdr3_nt: TGTGCCAGCAGTTACTTCCCAGGGGGCCCACTTTCCTACAATGAGCAGTTCTTC
cdr3_aa: CASSYFPGGPLSYNEQFF

clone_size: many
j_call: TRBJ1-1
v_call: TRBV12-3/TRBV12-4
d_call: .
cdr3_nt: TGTGCCAGCAGTTTAGCAGGGTGGGACACTGAAGCTTTCTTT
cdr3_aa: CASSLAGWDTEAFF

clone_size: .
j_call: TRBJ2-7
v_call: TRBV7-9
d_call: .
cdr3_nt: TGTGCCAGCAGCTCCCTGGGGACCCTCGGGGAGCAGTACTTC
cdr3_aa: CASSSLGTLGEQYF